This paragraph covers one T cell receptor beta chain sequence. Its target antigen remains unknown. The input lacks base qualities; no much larger clone sits a single base away. The sample is drawn from a study of blood T cell repertoires in COVID-19 (dated by TCRdb to the early 2020s). For the study in its entirety: The collaborator samples originated in the United States, Italy and Spain and spanned the acute and convalescent phases of COVID-19. Samples came from the ongoing ImmuneRACE study (first 160 participants) plus 1,254 subjects from 6 global collaborators. The repertoires were made available in a free public database intended to serve as a resource for research on the immune response to SARS-CoV-2. The material from the prospective study consisted of cDNA or gDNA derived from T cells, B-cell-depleted T cells, or PBMCs. HLA class I and class II types, where available, came from metadata supplied by the sample provider rather than from assay-based typing. Subjects who had been exposed to COVID-19, were actively infected with it, or had recovered from it provided the deeply sampled blood TCRbeta repertoires that made up the dataset. The sample metadata nearly always contained a de-identified subject ID, COVID-19 status, age in years and sex. What the work shows at the level of the full study, not this receptor alone: Clinical and demographic metadata were provided uncurated, with the amount varying by source and participant.

The immunoSEQ Assay, a bias-controlled multiplex PCR, was used to amplify TCRbeta CDR3 regions from genomic DNA. For the original study's pipeline: The number of nucleated cells in each sample was estimated from the amplification of reference gene primers within the assay. To quantify the absolute abundance of each unique TCRbeta CDR3 rearrangement, sequence reads were collapsed and filtered. For each sample, productive Simpson clonality was calculated as the square root of Simpson's diversity index across productive rearrangements. TCRdb holds this immuneACCESS table with in-frame rearrangements only. Some clones are missing; in checked studies, unresolved V genes explain under half, and the rest has no known cause. V and J calls and clone size come straight from that table; D and trimming were deduced from the DNA. This sample comprises a few hundred thousand clones, around 87% of them detected only once. Together, the top ten hold around 4.3% of the sample.

As encoded in the germline V gene, CDR1 is MNHEY while CDR2 is SVGAGI. Spanning cysteine to phenylalanine, the CDR3 consists of 13 amino acids. Only the CDR3 DNA stays, 39 bases, in frame from base 1. V and J are trimmed by 2 bases and 7 bases, and the gene matches miss 0 bases of the junction. Participants in the prospective study were aged about 18 to 95 years, lived in 20 to 30 United States geographic areas, and enrolled through a virtual design. To assign participants to cohorts, the prospective study relied on clinical history that participants themselves reported in a screening survey and a study questionnaire. Each participant in the prospective study had whole blood, serum and a nasopharyngeal or oropharyngeal swab collected by mobile phlebotomists. Additional blood draws and questionnaires over an approximately 2-month period could optionally be provided by prospective study participants. Before DNA extraction, prospective study blood samples were shipped either frozen or at room temperature.

The sample was PBMCs or T cells enriched from blood (not recorded which). This sequence was found in a woman under 30 with acute COVID-19. The V and J genes are TRBV6-5 and TRBJ1-5; 9 of the junction bases match TRBD1. The CDR3 corresponds to CASSYDRGQPQHF. The DNA sequence reads TGTGCCAGCAGTTACGACAGGGGGCAGCCCCAGCATTTT.